These 27 T cell receptor beta chains were sequenced from one sample in a study of blood T cells in healthy people across ages. Together with a sample-barcoded 5' primer, a J-beta primer mix was included in a second PCR lasting about 7 to 11 cycles. Via MiXCR, TCRdb re-called the 5' RACE reads, giving one row per CDR3 protein. The sample has fewer than 800,000 distinct CDR3 sequences; around 48% are singletons. The specimen sequenced was blood. All receptors come from an older woman in good health.

The V call is TRBV7-2, the J call TRBJ2-2, with D hard to call. CDR1 SGHTA and CDR2 FQGNSA come from the germline V gene. The CDR3 totals 15 residues. V lost 5 bases and J lost 1, with 11 bases in between. The CDR3 sequence is CASSLTPENTGELFF. The DNA of the CDR3 is TGTGCCAGCAGCCTCACCCCAGAGAACACCGGGGAGCTGTTTTTT.

V and J are TRBV20-1 and TRBJ1-1; D not resolved. Germline lookup yields CDR1 DFQATT and CDR2 SNEGSKA (reference sequence). V lost 2 bases to trimming and J lost 6 bases, with 13 bases between them. The CDR3 is made up of 13 amino acids. CDR3 protein: CSARNQVSAEAFF. The CDR3 DNA reads as TGCAGTGCTAGAAACCAGGTTAGCGCTGAAGCTTTCTTT.

In this sample, this clonotype turned up many times. V is TRBV29-1 and J is TRBJ2-1; the D gene is possibly TRBD2 (5 bases). V was cut by 6 bases and J by 8 bases, with 26 bases left in between. Germline assignment: CDR1 SQVTM and CDR2 ANQGSEA. The CDR3 consists of 16 residues. CDR3 nucleotide sequence: TGCAGCGTCCAGACTATAGACTCTTGGTTAAACGATGAGCAGTTCTTC. Protein: CSVQTIDSWLNDEQFF.

CDR3 amino acids: CAWTSDSRLYEQYF. Here the CDR3 DNA reads TGTGCCTGGACCTCGGACAGCCGACTCTACGAGCAGTACTTC. The chain joins TRBV30 to TRBJ2-7, with D possibly TRBD1 on 6 matching bases. Germline V CDR1 and CDR2: GTSNPN, SVGIG (reference sequence). V was shortened by 4 bases and J by 3 bases, with 16 bases between the two germline ends. The CDR3 has 14 amino acids.

This clonotype was detected only once. An end of the junction does not agree with germline; a read error may underlie this. V gene TRBV20-1 combines with J gene TRBJ2-7; either TRBD1 or TRBD2 may fit D (5 bases each). This CDR3 comprises 15 residues. Germline CDR1 DFQATT, CDR2 SNEGSKA (reference sequence). CDR3 DNA: TGCGGTGCTAATGTTGGGGACGGTATTTCCTACGAGCAGTACTTC. Protein: CGANVGDGISYEQYF.

The V call is TRBV28, the J call TRBJ1-6, with D perhaps matching TRBD1 (6 bases). In germline, CDR1 is MDHEN, CDR2 SYDVKM. The length of the CDR3 is 13 residues. Trimming pared 7 bases from V and 7 bases from J, leaving 11 bases between. The chain's CDR3 is CASKTTGNSPLHF. CDR3 sequence (DNA): TGTGCCAGCAAAACCACAGGGAATTCACCCCTCCACTTT.

This chain connects TRBV24-1 to TRBJ2-7; D is unclear. Trimming left V 3 bases short and J 0 bases short, with 11 bases between. Germline values: CDR1 KGHDR, CDR2 SFDVKD. This CDR3 comprises 15 residues. Here the CDR3 DNA reads TGTGCCACCAGTGATCGACACTCTTTCTCCTACGAGCAGTACTTC. Translated, it gives CATSDRHSFSYEQYF.

The CDR3 bases are TGTGCCACCAGTGAAGATAGCGGGAGGGCCTTAGAGACCCAGTACTTC. Amino acid sequence: CATSEDSGRALETQYF. V and J are TRBV24-1 and TRBJ2-5, with TRBD2 matching 11 bases. J lost 4 bases, V lost 4 bases, and 7 bases had no gene match. Germline V gives CDR1 KGHDR, CDR2 SFDVKD. This CDR3 contains 16 residues.

This clonotype was observed a few times. The rearrangement links TRBV29-1 to TRBJ1-2, with TRBD1 matching over 8 bases. The germline V gene encodes CDR1 SQVTM and CDR2 ANQGSEA. V gave up 3 bases and J gave up 3 bases; unmatched junction bases: 3. This CDR3 is 13 amino acids long. The CDR3 reads CSVENRGDYGYTF. The CDR3 DNA reads TGCAGCGTTGAGAACAGGGGGGACTATGGCTACACCTTC.

This clonotype was observed a few times. The chain uses TRBV20-1 and TRBJ1-2, with D possibly being TRBD1 (5 bases). Germline V gene sequence: CDR1 DFQATT, CDR2 SNEGSKA (reference sequence). The CDR3 totals 14 residues. Trimming shortened V by 6 bases and J by 4 bases, and 18 bases separated the two germline ends. DNA of the CDR3: TGCAGTGCGCCCCCCGTCAGTGGGGCCTATGGCTACACCTTC. This sequence encodes CSAPPVSGAYGYTF.

The chain is built from TRBV4-2 and TRBJ2-7; weak D call: TRBD1 (8 bases). This CDR3 comprises 15 residues. Germline CDR1 and CDR2: LGHNA and YNFKEQ. Trimming took off 4 bases at V and 5 bases at J, with 18 bases between the two ends. In nucleotides, the CDR3 is TGTGCCAGCAGCCCCTCGACAGGGGAGGGAGACGAGCAGTACTTC. Amino acid sequence: CASSPSTGEGDEQYF.

The J gene is TRBJ2-3, the V gene TRBV7-2; D may correspond to TRBD1 or TRBD2 (5 bases each). The germline V gene has CDR1 SGHTA and CDR2 FQGNSA. CDR3 length: 15 residues. Between the trimmed V and J ends, which lost 5 bases and 0 bases, there was a span of 12 bases. The CDR3 sequence is CASSVGTISTDTQYF. The CDR3 coding sequence is TGTGCCAGCAGCGTTGGGACCATAAGCACAGATACGCAGTATTTT.

The genes are TRBV24-1 and TRBJ2-3; D could derive from TRBD1 or TRBD2 (5 bases each). The CDR3 has 16 amino acids. Germline V gene data show CDR1 as KGHDR and CDR2 as SFDVKD. V was shortened by 3 bases and J by 1 base, with 13 bases between the two germline ends. The CDR3 bases are TGTGCCACCAGTGATCCCGCAAGGGACGGCACAGATACGCAGTATTTT. It encodes CATSDPARDGTDTQYF.

This rearrangement joins TRBV5-1 to TRBJ2-4; a possible D gene is TRBD1 (6 bases). This CDR3 is built from 17 residues. Germline V CDR1 and CDR2: SGHRS, YFSETQ. Between the trimmed V and J ends, which lost 4 bases and 3 bases, there was a span of 20 bases. The CDR3 spells CASSPRPVGQYKNIQYF. CDR3 sequence (DNA): TGCGCCAGCAGCCCCAGGCCGGTTGGACAGTACAAAAACATTCAGTACTTC.

The chain carries TRBV6-1 and TRBJ1-1; TRBD1 agrees at 9 bases. CDR3 length: 13 amino acids. V gave up 6 bases and J gave up 4 bases; unmatched junction bases: 3. CDR1 is MNHNS, CDR2 SASEGT, per germline. The CDR3 region is CASRTGGGTEAFF. CDR3 coding DNA: TGTGCCAGCAGGACAGGGGGAGGCACTGAAGCTTTCTTT.

This clonotype was seen at least ten times. The chain links TRBV7-2 to TRBJ2-3; D ambiguous. Germline-derived CDR1 and CDR2 are SGHTA and FQGNSA. The CDR3 is 14 residues long. Trimming left V 3 bases short and J 1 base short, with 8 bases between. CDR3 DNA: TGTGCCAGCAGCTTGGGTCTTGGCACAGATACGCAGTATTTT. The encoded protein is CASSLGLGTDTQYF.

There are many counts of this clonotype. This sequence joins TRBV28 and TRBJ2-3, with D possibly TRBD1 on 7 matching bases. Germline V gene sequence: CDR1 MDHEN, CDR2 SYDVKM. The CDR3 extends over 17 amino acids. V lost 6 bases and J lost 3, with 22 bases in between. CDR3 protein: CASRPPQGGRVTDTQYF. The CDR3 DNA is TGTGCCAGCAGGCCTCCTCAGGGGGGCCGAGTGACAGATACGCAGTATTTT.

The rearrangement uses TRBV9 and TRBJ2-3, with D possibly matching TRBD2 (6 bases). The CDR3 consists of 16 residues. Germline CDR1 reads SGDLS; CDR2 reads YYNGEE. V shed 0 bases and J shed 5 bases, with 16 bases lying between them. In DNA form, the CDR3 reads TGTGCCAGCAGCGTAGGCCTAGCAGCCGGGGGAGATACGCAGTATTTT. Its translation: CASSVGLAAGGDTQYF.

J is TRBJ1-5 and V is TRBV20-1, with D unclear. Trimming pared 2 bases from V and 6 bases from J, leaving 14 bases between. Germline values: CDR1 DFQATT, CDR2 SNEGSKA (reference sequence). The CDR3 has 14 amino acids. For the CDR3, the DNA is TGCAGTGCTAGACTGGCAGGCGATGGTCAGCCCCAGCATTTT. Protein product: CSARLAGDGQPQHF.

This clonotype was seen at least ten times. The rearrangement uses TRBV12-3 or TRBV12-4 and TRBJ1-1; D is unresolved. V was clipped by 6 bases and J by 1 base, with 9 bases between them. There are 13 residues in the CDR3. The CDR3 region is CASRGSTNTEAFF. The CDR3 nucleotides are TGTGCCAGCAGGGGTTCAACGAACACTGAAGCTTTCTTT.

This chain connects TRBV27 to TRBJ2-1; TRBD1 matches 7 bases. V was pared by 2 bases and J by 1 base, with 5 bases of the junction left unmatched. In germline, CDR1 is MNHEY, CDR2 SMNVEV (reference sequence). CDR3 length: 16 amino acids. CDR3 bases: TGTGCCAGCAGTTTAAGGGGGCCAGCTTCCTACAATGAGCAGTTCTTC. Translation: CASSLRGPASYNEQFF.

Only a few counts were recorded for this clonotype. The rearrangement joins TRBV12-3 or TRBV12-4 to TRBJ1-2; no clear D gene. CDR3 size: 13 residues. The V end lost 1 base, the J end lost 8 bases, and 11 bases lay between the germline ends. CDR3 sequence (DNA): TGTGCCAGCAGTTTAGGATTGGTAGGAGGCTACACCTTC. This codes for CASSLGLVGGYTF.

The rearrangement links TRBV7-9 to TRBJ2-7; the D is unclear. Trimming stripped 1 base from V and 0 bases from J, with 10 bases between. This CDR3 spans 15 amino acids. In germline, CDR1 is SEHNR, CDR2 FQNEAQ (reference sequence). The CDR3 DNA reads as TGTGCCAGCAGCTTAGGTTTCGGCGTCTCCTACGAGCAGTACTTC. Protein: CASSLGFGVSYEQYF.

This clonotype was seen a handful of times. This rearrangement joins TRBV5-1 to TRBJ2-1; 10 nucleotides agree with TRBD2. Germline-derived CDR1 and CDR2 are SGHRS and YFSETQ. J gave up 6 bases and V 4 bases, and 7 bases lay outside the gene matches. The CDR3 contains 15 residues. CDR3 coding DNA: TGCGCCAGCAGCGTTGGACTAGCGGACATCAATGAGCAGTTCTTC. This encodes CASSVGLADINEQFF.

This clonotype has a handful of counts. The rearrangement joins TRBV12-3 or TRBV12-4 to TRBJ1-6, with D perhaps TRBD1 (6 bases). With 1 base removed from V and 10 bases from J, the gap between germline ends came to 11 bases. The CDR3 has 14 residues. The CDR3 coding sequence is TGTGCCAGCAGTTTAGACACAGGGCGATCACCCCTCCACTTT. The encoded protein is CASSLDTGRSPLHF.

The rearrangement joins TRBV29-1 to TRBJ2-1; 9 positions match TRBD2. CDR3 length: 16 residues. Trimming at V came to 2 bases and at J to 4 bases, leaving 9 bases not matched to a gene. CDR1 SQVTM and CDR2 ANQGSEA come from the germline V gene. The CDR3 coding sequence is TGCAGCGTTGAACCGGGACTAGCCAAGGGTTACAATGAGCAGTTCTTC. Protein sequence: CSVEPGLAKGYNEQFF.

This clonotype was seen a few times. This chain uses TRBV7-9 with TRBJ1-2, with 7 nucleotides matching TRBD1. V trimming: 5 bases; J trimming: 3 bases; junction bases outside the gene matches: 6. There are 14 residues in the CDR3. In germline, CDR1 is SEHNR, CDR2 FQNEAQ (reference sequence). CDR3 sequence: CASSRLQGHYGYTF. In DNA form, the CDR3 reads TGTGCCAGCAGCCGCCTACAGGGGCACTATGGCTACACCTTC.